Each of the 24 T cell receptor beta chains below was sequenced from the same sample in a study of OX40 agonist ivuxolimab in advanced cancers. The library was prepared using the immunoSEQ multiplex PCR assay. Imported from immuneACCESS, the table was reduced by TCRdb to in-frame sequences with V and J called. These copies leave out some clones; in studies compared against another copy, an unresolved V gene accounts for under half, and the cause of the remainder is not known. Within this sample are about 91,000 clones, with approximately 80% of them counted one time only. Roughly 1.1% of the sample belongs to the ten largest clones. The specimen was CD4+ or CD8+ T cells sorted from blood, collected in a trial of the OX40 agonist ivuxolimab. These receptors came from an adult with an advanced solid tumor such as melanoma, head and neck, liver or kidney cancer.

The CDR3 reads CATSTLSGDEKLFF. The CDR3 bases are TGTGCCACCAGCACCCTAAGCGGCGATGAAAAACTGTTTTTT. The chain employs TRBV15 and TRBJ1-4, with D unclear. The ends were cut back, 4 bases at V and 6 bases at J, with 12 bases in the middle. CDR3 size: 14 residues. Germline CDR1 LNHNV, CDR2 YYDKDF (reference sequence).

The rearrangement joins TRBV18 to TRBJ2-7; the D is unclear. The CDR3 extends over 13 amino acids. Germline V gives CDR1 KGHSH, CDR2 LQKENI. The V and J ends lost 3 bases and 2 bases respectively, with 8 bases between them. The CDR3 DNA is TGTGCCAGCTCACCGATGGGTACCTACGAGCAGTACGTC. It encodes CASSPMGTYEQYV.

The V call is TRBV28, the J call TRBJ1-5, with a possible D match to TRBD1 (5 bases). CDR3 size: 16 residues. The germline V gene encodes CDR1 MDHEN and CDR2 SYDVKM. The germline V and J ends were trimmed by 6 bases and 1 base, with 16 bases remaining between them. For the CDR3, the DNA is TGTGCCAGCAGCCCGGAGGGGCTACCGAGCAATCAGCCCCAGCATTTT. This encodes CASSPEGLPSNQPQHF.

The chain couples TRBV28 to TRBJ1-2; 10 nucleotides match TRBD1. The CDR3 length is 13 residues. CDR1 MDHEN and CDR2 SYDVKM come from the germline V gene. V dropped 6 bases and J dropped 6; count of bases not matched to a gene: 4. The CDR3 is CASSLGQGHGYTF. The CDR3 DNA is TGTGCCAGCAGCCTGGGACAGGGGCATGGCTACACCTTC.

CDR3 in DNA: TGTGCCAGCAGCCCACCGGGACTAGCGACAGATACGCAGTATTTT. Amino acid sequence: CASSPPGLATDTQYF. J is TRBJ2-3 and V is TRBV5-4; 10 positions agree with TRBD2. The CDR3 runs to 15 residues. The V segment lost 4 bases and the J segment 3 bases; nucleotides outside the gene matches: 5. Per germline, CDR1 SGHNT and CDR2 YYREEE (reference sequence).

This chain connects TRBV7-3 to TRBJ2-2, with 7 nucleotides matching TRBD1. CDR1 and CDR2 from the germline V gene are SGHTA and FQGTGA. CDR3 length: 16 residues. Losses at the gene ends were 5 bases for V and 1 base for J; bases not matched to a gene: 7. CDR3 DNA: TGTGCCAGCAGCCCCTCCCGGGACAGGAACACCGGGGAGCTGTTTTTT. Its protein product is CASSPSRDRNTGELFF.

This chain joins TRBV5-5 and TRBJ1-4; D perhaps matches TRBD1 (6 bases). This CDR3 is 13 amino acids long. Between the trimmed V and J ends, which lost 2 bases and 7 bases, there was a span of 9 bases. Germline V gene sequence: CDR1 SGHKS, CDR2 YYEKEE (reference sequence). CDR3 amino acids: CASSFATGEKLFF. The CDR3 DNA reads TGTGCCAGCAGCTTCGCGACAGGTGAAAAACTGTTTTTT.

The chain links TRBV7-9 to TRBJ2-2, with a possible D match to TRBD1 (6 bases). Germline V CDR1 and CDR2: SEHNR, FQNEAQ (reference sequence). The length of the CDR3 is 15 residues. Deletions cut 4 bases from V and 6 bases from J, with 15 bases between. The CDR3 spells CASSSPNRDAGELFF. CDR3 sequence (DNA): TGTGCCAGCAGCTCCCCCAACAGGGACGCCGGGGAGCTGTTTTTT.

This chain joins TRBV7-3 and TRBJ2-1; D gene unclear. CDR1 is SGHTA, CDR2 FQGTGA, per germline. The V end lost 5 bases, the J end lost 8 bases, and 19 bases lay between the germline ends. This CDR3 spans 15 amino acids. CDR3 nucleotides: TGTGCCAGCAGCCTGGGCCAGCCCGGCGGTCATGAGCAGTTCTTC. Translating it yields CASSLGQPGGHEQFF.

For the CDR3, the DNA is TGCGCCAGCAGCCAACAGGGGGCCGATAATTCACCCCTCCACTTT. It encodes CASSQQGADNSPLHF. The V call is TRBV4-3, the J call TRBJ1-6; 8 bases are shared with TRBD1. The CDR3 is 15 residues long. Looked up from germline, CDR1 is LGHNA and CDR2 is YSLEER. V shed 2 bases, J shed 5 bases, and the junction held 2 bases outside the gene matches.

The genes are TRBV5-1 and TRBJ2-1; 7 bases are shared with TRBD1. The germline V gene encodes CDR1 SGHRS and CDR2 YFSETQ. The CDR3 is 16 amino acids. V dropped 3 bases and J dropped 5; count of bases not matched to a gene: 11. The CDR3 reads CASSSPGQALHNEQFF. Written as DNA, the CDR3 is TGCGCCAGCAGCTCCCCCGGACAGGCGCTACACAATGAGCAGTTCTTC.

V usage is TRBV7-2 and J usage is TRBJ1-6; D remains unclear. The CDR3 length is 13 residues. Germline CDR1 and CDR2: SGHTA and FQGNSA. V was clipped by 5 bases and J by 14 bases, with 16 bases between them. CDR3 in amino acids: CASSLNDEGTLHF. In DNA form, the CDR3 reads TGTGCCAGCAGCCTCAACGACGAGGGAACCCTCCACTTT. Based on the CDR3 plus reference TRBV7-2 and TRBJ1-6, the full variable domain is GAGVSQSPSNKVTEKGKDVELRCDPISGHTALYWYRQSLGQGLEFLIYFQGNSAPDKSGLPSDRFSAERTGGSVSTLTIQRTQQEDSAVYLCASSLNDEGTLHFGNGTRLTVT.

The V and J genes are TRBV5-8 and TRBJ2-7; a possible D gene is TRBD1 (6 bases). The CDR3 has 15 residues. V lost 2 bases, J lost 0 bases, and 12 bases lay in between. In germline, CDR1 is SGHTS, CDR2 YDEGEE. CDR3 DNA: TGTGCCAGCAGCTTTGCGGCAGGGGTCTCCTACGAGCAGTACTTC. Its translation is CASSFAAGVSYEQYF.

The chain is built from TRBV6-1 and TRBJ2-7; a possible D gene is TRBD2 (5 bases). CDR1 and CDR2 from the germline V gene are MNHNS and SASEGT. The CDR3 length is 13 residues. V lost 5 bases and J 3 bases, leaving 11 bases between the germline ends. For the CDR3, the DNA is TGTGCCAGCAGTTCCGGGGTAAACTACGAGCAGTACGTC. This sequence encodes CASSSGVNYEQYV.

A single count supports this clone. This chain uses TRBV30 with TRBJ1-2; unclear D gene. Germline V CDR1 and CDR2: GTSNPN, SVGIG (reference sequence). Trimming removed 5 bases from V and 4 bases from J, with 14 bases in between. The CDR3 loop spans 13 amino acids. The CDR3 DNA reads TGTGCCTGGGCCACCGGGTTCGCCTATGGCTACACCTTC. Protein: CAWATGFAYGYTF.

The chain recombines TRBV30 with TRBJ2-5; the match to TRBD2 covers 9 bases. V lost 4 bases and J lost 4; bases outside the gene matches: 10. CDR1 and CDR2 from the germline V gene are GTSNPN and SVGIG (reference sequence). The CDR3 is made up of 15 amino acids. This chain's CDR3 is CAWNSGGGEGETQYF. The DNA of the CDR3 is TGTGCCTGGAATTCTGGCGGGGGGGAAGGAGAGACCCAGTACTTC.

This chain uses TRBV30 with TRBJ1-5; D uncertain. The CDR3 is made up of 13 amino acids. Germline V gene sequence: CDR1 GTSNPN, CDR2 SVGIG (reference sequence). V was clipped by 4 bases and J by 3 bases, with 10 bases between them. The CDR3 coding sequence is TGTGCCTGGACCAGACGCCCCAATCAGCCCCAGCATTTT. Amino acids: CAWTRRPNQPQHF. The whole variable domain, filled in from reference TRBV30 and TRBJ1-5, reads SQTIHQWPATLVQPVGSPLSLECTVEGTSNPNLYWYRQAAGRGLQLLFYSVGIGQISSEVPQNLSASRPQDRQFILSSKKLLLSDSGFYLCAWTRRPNQPQHFGDGTRLSIL.

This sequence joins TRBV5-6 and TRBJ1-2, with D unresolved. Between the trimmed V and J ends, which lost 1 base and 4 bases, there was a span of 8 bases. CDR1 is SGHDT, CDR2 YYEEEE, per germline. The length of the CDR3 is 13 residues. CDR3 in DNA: TGTGCCAGCAGCTTGAAGAGAAGCTATGGCTACACCTTC. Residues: CASSLKRSYGYTF.

The CDR3 nucleotides read TGTGCCAGCAGCTTGCTTGTCAGAGTTAATGAAAAACTGTTTTTT. Translation: CASSLLVRVNEKLFF. The chain joins TRBV5-8 to TRBJ1-4; D uncertain. Germline assignment: CDR1 SGHTS and CDR2 YDEGEE. This CDR3 is 15 amino acids long. Trimming removed 1 base from V and 4 bases from J, with 11 bases in between. Full variable domain (remainder filled in from reference TRBV5-8 and TRBJ1-4): EAGVTQSPTHLIKTRGQQATLRCSPISGHTSVYWYQQALGLGLQFLLWYDEGEERNRGNFPPRFSGRQFPNYSSELNVNALELEDSALYLCASSLLVRVNEKLFFGSGTQLSVL.

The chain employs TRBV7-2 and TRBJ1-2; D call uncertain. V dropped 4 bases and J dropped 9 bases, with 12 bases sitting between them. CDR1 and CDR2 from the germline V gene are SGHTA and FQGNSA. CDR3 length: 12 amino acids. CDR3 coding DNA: TGTGCCAGCAGCTCCCCGGGATTGAGCTACACCTTC. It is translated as CASSSPGLSYTF.

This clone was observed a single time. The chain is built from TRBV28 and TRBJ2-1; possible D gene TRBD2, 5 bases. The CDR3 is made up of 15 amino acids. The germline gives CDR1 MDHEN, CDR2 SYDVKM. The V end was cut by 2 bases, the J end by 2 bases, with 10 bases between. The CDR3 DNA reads TGTGCCAGCAGTTTACTAGGAGGTCCCTACAATGAGCAGTTCTTC. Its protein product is CASSLLGGPYNEQFF.

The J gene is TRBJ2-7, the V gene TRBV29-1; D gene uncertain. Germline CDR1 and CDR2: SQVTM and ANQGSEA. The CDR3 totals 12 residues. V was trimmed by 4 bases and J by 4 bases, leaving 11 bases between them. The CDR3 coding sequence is TGCAGCGTTGCTCACACCACGTACGAGCAGTACTTC. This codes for CSVAHTTYEQYF.

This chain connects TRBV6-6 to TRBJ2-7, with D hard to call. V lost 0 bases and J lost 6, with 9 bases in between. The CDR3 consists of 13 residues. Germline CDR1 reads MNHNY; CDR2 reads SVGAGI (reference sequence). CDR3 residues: CASSYSKVGEQYF. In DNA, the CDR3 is TGTGCCAGCAGTTACTCGAAAGTGGGCGAGCAGTACTTC.

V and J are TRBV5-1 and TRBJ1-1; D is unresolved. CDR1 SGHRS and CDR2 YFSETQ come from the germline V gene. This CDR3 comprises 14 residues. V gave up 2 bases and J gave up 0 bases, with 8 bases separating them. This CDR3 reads CASSLQLMNTEAFF. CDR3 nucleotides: TGCGCCAGCAGCTTACAACTCATGAACACTGAAGCTTTCTTT. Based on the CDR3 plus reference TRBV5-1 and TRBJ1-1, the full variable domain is KAGVTQTPRYLIKTRGQQVTLSCSPISGHRSVSWYQQTPGQGLQFLFEYFSETQRNKGNFPGRFSGRQFSNSRSEMNVSTLELGDSALYLCASSLQLMNTEAFFGQGTRLTVV.